Presented here are 13 T cell receptor beta chains from one specimen sequenced in a study of blood T cell repertoires in COVID-19. The table came from immunoSEQ multiplex PCR; TCRdb's copy has only in-frame clones and leaves some out. The sample contains some 230,000 clones, 75% to 90% of which appear only once. The sample comprised PBMCs or T cells enriched from blood (not recorded which). The receptors originated from a woman between 18 and 29 years old in a cohort exposed to, infected with or recovered from COVID-19 (not recorded which).

Written as DNA, the CDR3 is TGTGCCACCAGTGCCCCCGACAGGGGCGGGGGTGAAGCTTTCTTT. This gives the protein CATSAPDRGGGEAFF. V gene TRBV24-1 combines with J gene TRBJ1-1, with 8 bases lining up with TRBD1. CDR3 length: 15 residues. Germline lookup yields CDR1 KGHDR and CDR2 SFDVKD. The junction had 11 bases not matched to a gene; V was cut back by 5 bases and J by 7 bases.

The chain uses TRBV6-1 and TRBJ2-2, with D perhaps matching TRBD1 (6 bases). The germline V gene encodes CDR1 MNHNS and CDR2 SASEGT. Trimming took off 0 bases at V and 6 bases at J, with 11 bases between the two ends. This CDR3 has 15 residues. CDR3 sequence reads: CASSEAAGEAGELFF. The CDR3 region has the DNA TGTGCCAGCAGTGAAGCTGCAGGGGAAGCCGGGGAGCTGTTTTTT.

This clone appeared once. The chain couples TRBV24-1 to TRBJ2-3, with 9 bases fitting TRBD1. This CDR3 is 15 amino acids long. Germline V gene sequence: CDR1 KGHDR, CDR2 SFDVKD. V lost 3 bases and J lost 3; bases outside the gene matches: 3. The CDR3 reads CATSDTGQGTDTQYF. The CDR3 region has the DNA TGTGCCACCAGTGATACGGGACAGGGTACAGATACGCAGTATTTT.

The chain is built from TRBV5-1 and TRBJ2-7, with 10 bases identical to TRBD1. Germline V gene lookup returns CDR1 SGHRS and CDR2 YFSETQ. There are 15 residues in the CDR3. The junction had 6 bases not matched to a gene; V was cut back by 4 bases and J by 2 bases. The CDR3 nucleotides are TGCGCCAGCAGCGTCGCCGGGACAGGGGCCTACGAGCAGTACTTC. Translating it yields CASSVAGTGAYEQYF.

The gene calls are TRBV28 and TRBJ1-2, with TRBD1 matching over 7 bases. V lost 5 bases, J lost 2 bases, and 5 bases stayed unmatched. Germline lookup yields CDR1 MDHEN and CDR2 SYDVKM. The CDR3 has 14 residues. The CDR3 protein is CASSQGGPNYGYTF. CDR3 sequence (DNA): TGTGCCAGCAGTCAGGGGGGCCCGAACTATGGCTACACCTTC.

The genes are TRBV7-3 and TRBJ2-3; maybe TRBD2 (6 bases). Deletions cut 2 bases from V and 3 bases from J, with 18 bases between. Germline V lookup: CDR1 SGHTA, CDR2 FQGTGA. The CDR3 contains 17 residues. The CDR3 DNA reads TGTGCCAGCAGCTTAGGAGTGGGGGGACTCGCAACAGATACGCAGTATTTT. Translated, it gives CASSLGVGGLATDTQYF.

This clone was detected once. The junction and the germline gene differ at one end; a read error may be behind it. The chain uses TRBV5-1 and TRBJ2-7; TRBD2 agrees at 11 bases. The length of the CDR3 is 13 residues. CDR1 is SGHRS, CDR2 YFSETQ, per germline. The CDR3 DNA follows: TGCGCCAGCAGCTTGGTTCTAGCGGGGGGTCAGGACTTC. This codes for CASSLVLAGGQDF.

The V gene is TRBV5-1, the J gene TRBJ1-5, with TRBD1 identical over 10 bases. The CDR3 totals 16 residues. V trimming: 0 bases; J trimming: 3 bases; junction bases outside the gene matches: 3. Germline-derived CDR1 and CDR2 are SGHRS and YFSETQ. The CDR3 here is CASSLGGQGHNQPQHF. As DNA, the CDR3 is TGCGCCAGCAGCTTGGGGGGACAGGGGCACAATCAGCCCCAGCATTTT.

A single count supports this clone. CDR3 nucleotides: TGTGCCAGCAGCTTGACATTCCAAGAGACCCAGTACTTC. It encodes CASSLTFQETQYF. J is TRBJ2-5 and V is TRBV7-8; no clear D. Germline V gene data show CDR1 as SGHVS and CDR2 as FQNEAQ. The CDR3 loop spans 13 amino acids. Deletions cut 3 bases from V and 1 base from J, with 6 bases between.

This chain links TRBV19 with TRBJ2-3, with a weak D call TRBD1 (5 bases). Deletions cut 6 bases from V and 1 base from J, with 11 bases between. CDR1 LNHDA and CDR2 SQIVND come from the germline V gene (reference sequence). The CDR3 is made up of 14 amino acids. CDR3 nucleotides: TGTGCCAGTAGGGGCAGGGCTGGCACAGATACGCAGTATTTT. Protein product: CASRGRAGTDTQYF.

The chain has TRBV27 and TRBJ1-2; D perhaps matches TRBD1 (5 bases). The germline V gene encodes CDR1 MNHEY and CDR2 SMNVEV (reference sequence). The V end was cut by 0 bases, the J end by 2 bases, with 10 bases between. The CDR3 has 15 amino acids. The DNA of the CDR3 is TGTGCCAGCAGTTTATCAATCAGGGTGAACTATGGCTACACCTTC. Its protein product is CASSLSIRVNYGYTF.

The count of this clone is one. The V call is TRBV3-1 (or the pseudogene TRBV3-2), the J call TRBJ2-1; possible D gene TRBD1, 5 bases. Germline V gene lookup returns CDR1 LGHDT and CDR2 YNNKEL (reference sequence). This CDR3 is 13 amino acids long. Trimming stripped 5 bases from V and 9 bases from J, with 14 bases between. CDR3 bases: TGTGCCAGCAGCTCCCAGACAGACACTGAGCAGTTCTTC. It encodes CASSSQTDTEQFF.

This clone has just one count. The chain carries TRBV6-5 and TRBJ1-1, with D tentatively TRBD1 (6 bases). CDR1 and CDR2 from the germline V gene are MNHEY and SVGAGI. This CDR3 is built from 13 residues. V lost 8 bases and J lost 5, with 15 bases in between. CDR3 nucleotides: TGTGCCAGCGGGGTACAGGGAGCGACTGAAGCTTTCTTT. Encoded protein: CASGVQGATEAFF.